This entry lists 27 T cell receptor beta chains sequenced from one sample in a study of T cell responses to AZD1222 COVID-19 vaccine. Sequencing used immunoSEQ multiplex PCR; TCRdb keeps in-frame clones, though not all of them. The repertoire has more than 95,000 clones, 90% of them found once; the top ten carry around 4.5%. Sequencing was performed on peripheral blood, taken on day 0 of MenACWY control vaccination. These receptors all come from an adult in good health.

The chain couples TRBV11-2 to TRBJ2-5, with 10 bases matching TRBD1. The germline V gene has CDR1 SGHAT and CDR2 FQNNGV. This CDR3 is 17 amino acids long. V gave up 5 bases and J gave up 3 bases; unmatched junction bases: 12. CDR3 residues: CASSPSPDRGFEETQYF. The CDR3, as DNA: TGTGCCAGCAGCCCCAGCCCGGACAGGGGGTTTGAAGAGACCCAGTACTTC.

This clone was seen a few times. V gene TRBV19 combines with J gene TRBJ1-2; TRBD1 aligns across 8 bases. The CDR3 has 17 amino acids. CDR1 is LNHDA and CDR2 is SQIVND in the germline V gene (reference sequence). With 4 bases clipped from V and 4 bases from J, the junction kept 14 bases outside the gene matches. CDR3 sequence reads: CASSTLGQASVTYGYTF. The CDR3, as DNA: TGTGCCAGTAGTACCCTGGGACAGGCCAGCGTCACCTATGGCTACACCTTC.

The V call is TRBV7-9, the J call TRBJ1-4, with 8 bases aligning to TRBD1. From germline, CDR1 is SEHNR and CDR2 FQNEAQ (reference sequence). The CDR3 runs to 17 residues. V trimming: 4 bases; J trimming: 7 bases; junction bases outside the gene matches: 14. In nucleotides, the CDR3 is TGTGCCAGCAGCTCCCCAACCCGACAGGGGTTGGGTGAAAAACTGTTTTTT. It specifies CASSSPTRQGLGEKLFF. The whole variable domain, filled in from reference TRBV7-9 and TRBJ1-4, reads DTGVSQNPRHKITKRGQNVTFRCDPISEHNRLYWYRQTLGQGPEFLTYFQNEAQLEKSRLLSDRFSAERPKGSFSTLEIQRTEQGDSAMYLCASSSPTRQGLGEKLFFGSGTQLSVL.

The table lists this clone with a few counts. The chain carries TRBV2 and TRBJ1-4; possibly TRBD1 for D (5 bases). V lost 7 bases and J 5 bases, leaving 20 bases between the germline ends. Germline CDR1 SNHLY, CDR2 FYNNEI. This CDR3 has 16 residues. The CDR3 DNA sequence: TGTGCCAGCACCCTCCTAAAGGGGCAATTGAATGAAAAACTGTTTTTT. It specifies CASTLLKGQLNEKLFF. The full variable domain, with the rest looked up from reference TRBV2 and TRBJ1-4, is EPEVTQTPSHQVTQMGQEVILRCVPISNHLYFYWYRQILGQKVEFLVSFYNNEISEKSEIFDDQFSVERPDGSNFTLKIRSTKLEDSAMYFCASTLLKGQLNEKLFFGSGTQLSVL.

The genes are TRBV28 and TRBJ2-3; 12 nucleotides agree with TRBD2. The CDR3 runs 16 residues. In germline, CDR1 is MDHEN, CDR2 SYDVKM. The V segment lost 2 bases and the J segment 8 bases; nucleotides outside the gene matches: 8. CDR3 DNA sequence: TGTGCCAGCAGTTTAGCCCCGGGACTAGCGGGCGCTACGCAGTATTTT. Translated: CASSLAPGLAGATQYF.

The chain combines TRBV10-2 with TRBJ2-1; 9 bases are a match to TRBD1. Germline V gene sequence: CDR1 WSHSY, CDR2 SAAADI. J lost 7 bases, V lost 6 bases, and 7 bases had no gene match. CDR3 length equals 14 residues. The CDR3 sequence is CASRGQGIMNEQFF. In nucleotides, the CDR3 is TGCGCCAGCAGAGGACAGGGGATTATGAATGAGCAGTTCTTC.

CDR3 coding DNA: TGTGCCAGCAGCTCATTAGGCCTCAAGGATACGCAGTATTTT. Translation: CASSSLGLKDTQYF. The V gene is TRBV7-2, the J gene TRBJ2-3; D remains ambiguous. Germline values: CDR1 SGHTA, CDR2 FQGNSA. The CDR3 is 14 amino acids. Trimming pared 4 bases from V and 6 bases from J, leaving 14 bases between.

The CDR3: CASSQDGRGRGYTF. CDR3 DNA: TGCGCCAGCAGCCAAGATGGGAGGGGCCGGGGCTACACCTTC. The chain recombines TRBV4-3 with TRBJ1-2, with D perhaps matching TRBD1 (5 bases). This CDR3 region has 14 residues. Trimming took off 0 bases at V and 8 bases at J, with 13 bases between the two ends. Germline CDR1 LGHNA, CDR2 YSLEER.

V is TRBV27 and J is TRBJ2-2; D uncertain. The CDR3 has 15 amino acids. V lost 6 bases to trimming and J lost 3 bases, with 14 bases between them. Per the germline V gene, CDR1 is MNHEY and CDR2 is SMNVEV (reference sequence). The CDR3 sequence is CASSARARDTGELFF. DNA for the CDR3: TGTGCCAGCAGCGCTCGGGCTCGCGACACCGGGGAGCTGTTTTTT.

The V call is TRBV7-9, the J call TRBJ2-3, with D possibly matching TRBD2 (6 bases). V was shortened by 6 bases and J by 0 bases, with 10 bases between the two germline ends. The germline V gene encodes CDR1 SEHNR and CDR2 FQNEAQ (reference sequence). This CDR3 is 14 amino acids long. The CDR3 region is CASREDYSTDTQYF. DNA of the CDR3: TGTGCCAGCAGGGAGGACTACAGCACAGATACGCAGTATTTT.

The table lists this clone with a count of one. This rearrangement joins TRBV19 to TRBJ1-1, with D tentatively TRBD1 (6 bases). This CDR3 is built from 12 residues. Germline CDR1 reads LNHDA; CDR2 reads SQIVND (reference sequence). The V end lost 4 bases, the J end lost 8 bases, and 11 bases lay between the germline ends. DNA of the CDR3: TGTGCCAGTAGTAGGGCGGGGGCGGAAGCTTTCTTT. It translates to CASSRAGAEAFF.

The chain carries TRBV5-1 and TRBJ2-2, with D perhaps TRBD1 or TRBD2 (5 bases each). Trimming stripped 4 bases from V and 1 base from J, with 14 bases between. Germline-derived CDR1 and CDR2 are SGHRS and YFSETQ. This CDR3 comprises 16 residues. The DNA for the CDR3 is TGCGCCAGCAGCATTACCGGGACCTTGAACACCGGGGAGCTGTTTTTT. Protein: CASSITGTLNTGELFF.

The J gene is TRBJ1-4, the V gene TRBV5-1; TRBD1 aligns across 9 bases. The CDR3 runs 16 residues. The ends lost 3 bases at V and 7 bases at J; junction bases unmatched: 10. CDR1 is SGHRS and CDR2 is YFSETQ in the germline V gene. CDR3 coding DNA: TGCGCCAGCAGCTCACCGACAGGGGGGGAAGTTGAAAAACTGTTTTTT. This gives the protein CASSSPTGGEVEKLFF.

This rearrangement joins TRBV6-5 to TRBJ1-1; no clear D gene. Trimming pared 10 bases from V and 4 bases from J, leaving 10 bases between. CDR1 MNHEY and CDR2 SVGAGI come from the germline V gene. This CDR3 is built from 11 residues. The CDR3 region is CATSGGTEAFF. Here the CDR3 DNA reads TGTGCCACCTCGGGTGGCACTGAAGCTTTCTTT.

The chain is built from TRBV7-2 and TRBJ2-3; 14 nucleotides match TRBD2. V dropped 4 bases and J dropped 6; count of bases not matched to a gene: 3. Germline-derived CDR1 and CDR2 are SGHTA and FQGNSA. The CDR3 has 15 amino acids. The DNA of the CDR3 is TGTGCCAGCAGCTCCGGGACTAGCGGGAGTGATACGCAGTATTTT. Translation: CASSSGTSGSDTQYF.

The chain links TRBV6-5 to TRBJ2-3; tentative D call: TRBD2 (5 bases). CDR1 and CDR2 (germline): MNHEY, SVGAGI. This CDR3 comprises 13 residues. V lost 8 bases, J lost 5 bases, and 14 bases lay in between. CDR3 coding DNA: TGTGCCAGCCCGGGGAAGACGGTAGATACGCAGTATTTT. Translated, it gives CASPGKTVDTQYF.

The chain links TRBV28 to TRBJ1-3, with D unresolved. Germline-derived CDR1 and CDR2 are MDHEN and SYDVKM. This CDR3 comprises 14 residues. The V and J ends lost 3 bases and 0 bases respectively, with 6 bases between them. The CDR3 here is CASSFRNSGNTIYF. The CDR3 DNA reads TGTGCCAGCAGTTTTCGGAACTCTGGAAACACCATATATTTT. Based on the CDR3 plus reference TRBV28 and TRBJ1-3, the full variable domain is DVKVTQSSRYLVKRTGEKVFLECVQDMDHENMFWYRQDPGLGLRLIYFSYDVKMKEKGDIPEGYSVSREKKERFSLILESASTNQTSMYLCASSFRNSGNTIYFGEGSWLTVV.

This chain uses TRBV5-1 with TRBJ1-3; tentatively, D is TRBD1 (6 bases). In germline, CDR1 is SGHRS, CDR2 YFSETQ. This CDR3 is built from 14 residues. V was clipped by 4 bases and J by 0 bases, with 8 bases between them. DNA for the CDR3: TGCGCCAGCAGCCCAGGGGACTCTGGAAACACCATATATTTT. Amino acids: CASSPGDSGNTIYF.

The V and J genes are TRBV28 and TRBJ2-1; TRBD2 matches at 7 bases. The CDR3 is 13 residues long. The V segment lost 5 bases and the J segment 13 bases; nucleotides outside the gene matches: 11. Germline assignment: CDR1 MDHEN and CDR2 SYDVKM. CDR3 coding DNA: TGTGCCAGCAGTACTCTAGCGGTAGATTCCCAGTTCTTC. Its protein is CASSTLAVDSQFF.

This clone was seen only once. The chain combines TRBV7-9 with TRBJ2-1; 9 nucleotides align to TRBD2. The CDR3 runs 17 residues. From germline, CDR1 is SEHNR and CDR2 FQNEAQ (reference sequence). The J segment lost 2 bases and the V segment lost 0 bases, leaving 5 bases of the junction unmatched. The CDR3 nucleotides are TGTGCCAGCAGCTTAGCGCTCTCTAGCGGGGCCTACAATGAGCAGTTCTTC. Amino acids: CASSLALSSGAYNEQFF.

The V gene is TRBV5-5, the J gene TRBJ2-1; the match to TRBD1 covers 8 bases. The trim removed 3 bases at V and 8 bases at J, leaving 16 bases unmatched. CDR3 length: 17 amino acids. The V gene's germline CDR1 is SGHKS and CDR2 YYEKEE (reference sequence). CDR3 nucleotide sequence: TGTGCCAGCAGCTCACGGACAGGGAAGGAGTTTAGGGATGAGCAGTTCTTC. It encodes CASSSRTGKEFRDEQFF. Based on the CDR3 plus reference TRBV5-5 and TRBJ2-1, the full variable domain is DAGVTQSPTHLIKTRGQQVTLRCSPISGHKSVSWYQQVLGQGPQFIFQYYEKEERGRGNFPDRFSARQFPNYSSELNVNALLLGDSALYLCASSSRTGKEFRDEQFFGPGTRLTVL.

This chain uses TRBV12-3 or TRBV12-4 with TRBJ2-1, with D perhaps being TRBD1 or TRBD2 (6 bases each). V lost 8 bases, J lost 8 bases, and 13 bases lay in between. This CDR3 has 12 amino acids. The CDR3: CASEGGADEQFF. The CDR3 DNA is TGTGCCAGCGAGGGGGGAGCAGATGAGCAGTTCTTC.

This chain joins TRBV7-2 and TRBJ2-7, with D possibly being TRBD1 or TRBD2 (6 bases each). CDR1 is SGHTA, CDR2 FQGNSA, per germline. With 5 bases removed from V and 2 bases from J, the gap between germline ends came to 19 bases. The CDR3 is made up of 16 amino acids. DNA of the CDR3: TGTGCCAGCAGCCTTAACGGGGGCGTAGGGACCTACGAGCAGTACTTC. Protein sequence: CASSLNGGVGTYEQYF.

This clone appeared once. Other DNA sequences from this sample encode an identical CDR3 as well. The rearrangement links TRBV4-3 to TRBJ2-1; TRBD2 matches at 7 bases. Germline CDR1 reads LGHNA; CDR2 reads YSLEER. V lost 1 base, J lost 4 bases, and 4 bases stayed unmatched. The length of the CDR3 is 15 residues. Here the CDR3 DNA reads TGCGCCAGCAGCCAAGTCGGCGGGGGTTACAATGAGCAGTTCTTC. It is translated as CASSQVGGGYNEQFF.

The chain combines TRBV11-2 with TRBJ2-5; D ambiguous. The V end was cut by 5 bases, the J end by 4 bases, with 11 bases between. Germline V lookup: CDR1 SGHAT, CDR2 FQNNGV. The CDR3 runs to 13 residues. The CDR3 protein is CASSKITTETQYF. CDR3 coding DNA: TGTGCCAGCAGCAAAATTACAACAGAGACCCAGTACTTC.

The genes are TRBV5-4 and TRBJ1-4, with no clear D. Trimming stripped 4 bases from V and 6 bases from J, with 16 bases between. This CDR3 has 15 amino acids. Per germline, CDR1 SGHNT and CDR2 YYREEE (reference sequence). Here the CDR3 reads CASSGKGGRDEKLFF. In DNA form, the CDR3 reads TGTGCCAGCAGCGGCAAGGGTGGACGGGATGAAAAACTGTTTTTT.

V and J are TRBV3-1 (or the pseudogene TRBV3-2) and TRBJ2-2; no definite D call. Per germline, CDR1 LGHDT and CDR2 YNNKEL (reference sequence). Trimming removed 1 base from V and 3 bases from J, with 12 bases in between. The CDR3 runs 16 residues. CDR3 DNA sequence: TGTGCCAGCAGCCAAGCCGGTGGTCGACACACCGGGGAGCTGTTTTTT. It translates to CASSQAGGRHTGELFF.